This T cell receptor (beta chain) was captured in a study of blood T cell repertoires in COVID-19. Study as a whole: Samples taken during acute and convalescent COVID-19 were collected in the United States, Italy and Spain.

Per the original methods: Quantification of nucleated cells was approximated via reference gene primer amplification. Sequencing was performed with immunoSEQ multiplex PCR; in TCRdb, only in-frame clones are kept and a portion is missing. From that table come the V and J calls and clone size; the DNA was used to work out D and trimming. The sample gives over 250,000 clones, 88% of which show up once; around 0.99% is in the top ten. In germline, CDR1 is KGHDR, CDR2 SFDVKD. V gave up 9 bases and J gave up 4 bases; unmatched junction bases: 17. The CDR3 contains 17 residues. This sequence was found in a woman in her thirties or forties who had recovered from COVID-19. This chain connects TRBV24-1 to TRBJ1-5; the match to TRBD1 covers 7 bases. Sequencing was carried out using peripheral blood. The CDR3 DNA reads TGTGCCACCGCCAGTGGGACACCTACCAGGGGGAATCAGCCCCAGCATTTT. It specifies CATASGTPTRGNQPQHF.